Presented here are 23 T cell receptor beta chains from one specimen sequenced in a study of tumor and adjacent non-tumor tissue in lung cancer. The library came from three nested PCR rounds adapted from ARM-PCR protocols. TCRdb ran MiXCR on the multiplex PCR reads and lists one entry per CDR3 protein. The table has 60,000 to 85,000 distinct CDR3 sequences, around 82% seen once; the top ten hold more than 40%. The template was RNA from unsorted bulk tissue. The normal lung tissue was taken more than 3 cm from the tumor edge. The sample consisted of distant non-tumor lung tissue. Receptor source: a man aged 55 to 70 with non-small cell lung cancer.

Notes on this clonotype: In this CDR3 the conserved last residue, phenylalanine or tryptophan, is missing, so a read error is likely. CDR3 protein: CSVEGVGGEDTQYI. The DNA of the CDR3 is TGCAGCGTTGAAGGAGTGGGGGGCGAGGATACGCAGTATATT. V usage is TRBV29-1 and J usage is TRBJ2-3, with D tentatively TRBD1 or TRBD2 (6 bases each). CDR1 and CDR2 (germline): SQVTM, ANQGSEA. V lost 1 base and J 6 bases, leaving 14 bases between the germline ends. The CDR3 spans 14 residues.

To note about this clonotype: A read error may produce the germline difference seen at one junction end. The V and J genes are TRBV29-1 and TRBJ2-3; D perhaps matches TRBD2 (6 bases). The CDR3 totals 15 residues. CDR1 and CDR2 (germline): SQVTM, ANQGSEA. The chain's CDR3 is CSVVTGAGSTDTQCF. The CDR3 DNA is TGCAGCGTTGTTACGGGAGCTGGTAGCACAGATACGCAGTGTTTT.

The CDR3 reads CASSLEGSAHGAFTEAFF. In DNA form, the CDR3 reads TGTGCCAGCAGCTTAGAAGGGTCGGCACACGGGGCCTTCACTGAAGCTTTCTTT. The rearrangement uses TRBV11-2 and TRBJ1-1, with D maybe TRBD1 (5 bases). V lost 0 bases and J lost 4, with 21 bases in between. Germline CDR1 and CDR2: SGHAT and FQNNGV. CDR3 length: 18 residues. Using reference TRBV11-2 and TRBJ1-1 for the parts outside the CDR3, the full variable domain is EAGVAQSPRYKIIEKRQSVAFWCNPISGHATLYWYQQILGQGPKLLIQFQNNGVVDDSQLPKDRFSAERLKGVDSTLKIQPAKLEDSAVYLCASSLEGSAHGAFTEAFFGQGTRLTVV.

The chain uses TRBV12-3 or TRBV12-4 and TRBJ2-5; 9 bases agree with TRBD1. Trimming cost V 5 bases and J 0 bases; bases outside gene matches: 10. This CDR3 spans 17 amino acids. The CDR3 here is CASSLGGWTGDQETQYF. In nucleotides, the CDR3 is TGTGCCAGCAGTCTAGGGGGATGGACAGGGGACCAAGAGACCCAGTACTTC.

The CDR3 bases are TGTGCCAGTAGCCCCGATTGGTGGGAAGGTACGCAGTATTTT. Translating it yields CASSPDWWEGTQYF. The V and J genes are TRBV28 and TRBJ2-3; D call uncertain. This CDR3 spans 14 amino acids. Trimming took off 9 bases at V and 8 bases at J, with 21 bases between the two ends. Germline CDR1 reads MDHEN; CDR2 reads SYDVKM.

Note on this clonotype: At one of its ends the junction is not consistent with the germline gene, which may arise from a read error. The chain has TRBV4-2 and TRBJ2-5; possibly TRBD2 for D (5 bases). Germline assignment: CDR1 LGHNA and CDR2 YNFKEQ. CDR3 length equals 15 residues. The CDR3 is CASSQESGSSETQYF. The CDR3 DNA sequence: TGTGCCAGCAGTCAAGAAAGCGGAAGCAGTGAGACCCAGTACTTC.

Concerning this clonotype itself: This may stem from a read error, because a much larger clone lies one nucleotide away. The V call is TRBV5-1, the J call TRBJ1-1; no reliable D call. Germline V gives CDR1 SGHRS, CDR2 YFSETQ. This CDR3 has 14 amino acids. The CDR3 here is CASSLAEGWTEAYF. The CDR3 region has the DNA TGCGCCAGCAGCTTGGCGGAGGGCTGGACTGAAGCTTACTTT. Together with reference TRBV5-1 and TRBJ1-1, the CDR3 gives the full variable domain: KAGVTQTPRYLIKTRGQQVTLSCSPISGHRSVSWYQQTPGQGLQFLFEYFSETQRNKGNFPGRFSGRQFSNSRSEMNVSTLELGDSALYLCASSLAEGWTEAYFGQGTRLTVV.

Notes on this clonotype: Given a much more abundant clone one base away, this may be a read error. The chain recombines TRBV7-3 with TRBJ2-3; TRBD1 is a possible D gene (6 bases). Germline assignment: CDR1 SGHTA and CDR2 FQGTGA. V was trimmed by 5 bases and J by 7 bases, leaving 19 bases between them. This CDR3 is 15 amino acids long. The CDR3 nucleotides are TGTGCCAGCAGCCCCCACGACAGGACAACAAATACGCAGTATTTT. Encoded protein: CASSPHDRTTNTQYF.

To note about this clonotype: This may be a read error, as it is one base from a much larger clone. V usage is TRBV7-9 and J usage is TRBJ1-1; 7 nucleotides agree with TRBD1. V gave up 5 bases and J gave up 4 bases; unmatched junction bases: 7. Germline V gene sequence: CDR1 SEHNR, CDR2 FQNEAQ (reference sequence). CDR3 length: 14 residues. This CDR3 is CASSLMQGGTEAFF. For the CDR3, the DNA is TGTGCCAGCAGCCTAATGCAGGGGGGCACTGAAGCTTTCTTT.

Details on this clonotype: This may come from a read error, since a much larger clone is one base off. V is TRBV7-9 and J is TRBJ2-3; TRBD1 aligns across 9 bases. Germline CDR1 SEHNR, CDR2 FQNEAQ (reference sequence). This CDR3 region has 16 residues. CDR3 sequence reads: CTSSPPGQGHTDTQYF. The CDR3, as DNA: TGTACCAGCAGCCCACCGGGACAGGGTCACACAGATACGCAGTATTTT.

The count of this clonotype is one. A much larger clonotype is one base distant, so this may be a read error. V gene TRBV11-1 combines with J gene TRBJ2-5; 7 bases agree with TRBD2. From germline, CDR1 is SGHAT and CDR2 FQDESV (reference sequence). This CDR3 has 15 residues. The CDR3 DNA is TGTGCCGGCAGCCCGGGACGGGGGGACCAAGAGACCCAGTACTTC. Its translation is CAGSPGRGDQETQYF.

The chain employs TRBV2 and TRBJ2-7; perhaps TRBD2 as D (6 bases). The V end was cut by 7 bases, the J end by 3 bases, with 16 bases between. CDR1 is SNHLY and CDR2 is FYNNEI in the germline V gene. The CDR3 spans 14 residues. The CDR3 sequence is CASITRPSDYEQYF. DNA of the CDR3: TGTGCCAGCATCACGCGTCCTAGCGACTACGAGCAGTACTTC.

The rearrangement joins TRBV12-5 to TRBJ1-5; D is possibly TRBD1 (5 bases). This CDR3 has 13 residues. V lost 6 bases, J lost 11 bases, and 17 bases lay in between. CDR1 is LGHNT and CDR2 is FRNRAP in the germline V gene. The CDR3 loop reads CASGPDINQSQHF. CDR3 nucleotides: TGTGCTAGTGGCCCGGACATCAATCAATCCCAGCATTTT.

For this clonotype: Germline is not matched at one junction end, which may reflect a read error. This chain uses TRBV24-1 with TRBJ2-7; D remains unclear. CDR1 and CDR2 (germline): KGHDR, SFDVKD. CDR3 size: 14 residues. DNA for the CDR3: TGTGCCACCAGTGAATCGGAAAACTCCTACGAACAGTATTTC. Protein sequence: CATSESENSYEQYF.

This rearrangement joins TRBV10-3 to TRBJ2-3; 10 bases map to TRBD2. The CDR3 totals 15 residues. The germline gives CDR1 ENHRY, CDR2 SYGVKD. The trim removed 10 bases at V and 6 bases at J, leaving 13 bases unmatched. This chain's CDR3 is CATLPQAGGPDTQYF. The CDR3 region has the DNA TGTGCCACTCTTCCACAAGCGGGAGGGCCTGATACGCAGTATTTT.

In regard to this clonotype: At one end the junction does not follow the germline gene, possibly because of a read error. As DNA, the CDR3 is TGTGACAGTAGTAGTGGGACAGCGAGCAATCAGCCCCAACATTTT. It is translated as CDSSSGTASNQPQHF. The gene calls are TRBV19 and TRBJ1-5; 7 bases map to TRBD1. In germline, CDR1 is LNHDA, CDR2 SQIVND (reference sequence). CDR3 length equals 15 residues. The full variable domain, its missing parts supplied by reference TRBV19 and TRBJ1-5, is DGGITQSPKYLFRKEGQNVTLSCEQNLNHDAMYWYRQDPGQGLRLIYYSQIVNDFQKGDIAEGYSVSREKKESFPLTVTSAQKNPTAFYLCDSSSGTASNQPQHFGDGTRLSIL.

This clonotype has only a few counts. Since a much larger clone is just one base distant, this may be a read error. This CDR3 reads CSARDDSQPQRF. The CDR3 bases are TGCAGTGCTAGAGATGACAGCCAGCCCCAGCGTTTT. This chain uses TRBV20-1 with TRBJ1-5; D may be TRBD1 (5 bases). This CDR3 has 12 residues. Germline V gene lookup returns CDR1 DFQATT and CDR2 SNEGSKA (reference sequence).

The V gene is TRBV29-1, the J gene TRBJ1-2; no definite D call. This CDR3 has 11 residues. V was pared by 6 bases and J by 7 bases, with 12 bases between. CDR1 is SQVTM, CDR2 ANQGSEA, per germline. The CDR3 sequence is CSVEGGIGYTF. The CDR3, as DNA: TGCAGCGTCGAGGGTGGGATTGGCTACACCTTC.

The rearrangement uses TRBV29-1 and TRBJ1-3; 7 nucleotides agree with TRBD1. The germline V gene has CDR1 SQVTM and CDR2 ANQGSEA. The CDR3 consists of 18 residues. The CDR3 DNA sequence: TGCAATGGATCGACCGGGACAGAAGGCGCCTTGGCTGGAAACACCATATATTTT. Its translation: CNGSTGTEGALAGNTIYF.

For this clonotype: Just one base apart from a much larger clone, this may be a read error. CDR3 nucleotides: TGTGCCAGCAGCCCAGGGATGAGCTATGGCTACACCTTC. Translation: CASSPGMSYGYTF. This chain uses TRBV7-3 with TRBJ1-2; a weak D match, TRBD1 (5 bases). The CDR3 is 13 amino acids. V was cut by 5 bases and J by 4 bases, with 11 bases left in between. CDR1 is SGHTA and CDR2 is FQGTGA in the germline V gene.

At least ten counts were recorded for this clonotype. The chain combines TRBV20-1 with TRBJ1-6, with D perhaps matching TRBD1 (6 bases). The CDR3 consists of 13 residues. Germline V CDR1 and CDR2: DFQATT, SNEGSKA (reference sequence). V was pared by 6 bases and J by 7 bases, with 13 bases between. CDR3: CSAVGGPNSPLHF. DNA of the CDR3: TGCAGTGCCGTCGGGGGGCCCAATTCACCCCTCCACTTT.

In regard to this clonotype: A much larger clone lies one base from this, so it may be a read error. The chain is built from TRBV25-1 and TRBJ2-5; D is undetermined. CDR3 length: 14 residues. Trimming removed 5 bases at V and 4 bases at J, with 14 bases between. Germline CDR1 and CDR2: MGHDK and SYGVNS. The CDR3, as DNA: TGTGCCAGCAGTAAATCTGGGAAGGCAGAGACCCAGTACTTC. Protein: CASSKSGKAETQYF.

The J gene is TRBJ1-1, the V gene TRBV12-3 or TRBV12-4; D unresolved. V was shortened by 9 bases and J by 8 bases, with 13 bases between the two germline ends. This CDR3 is 11 amino acids long. CDR3 in amino acids: CASCQTLEAFF. DNA of the CDR3: TGTGCCAGTTGCCAGACCCTGGAAGCTTTCTTT.